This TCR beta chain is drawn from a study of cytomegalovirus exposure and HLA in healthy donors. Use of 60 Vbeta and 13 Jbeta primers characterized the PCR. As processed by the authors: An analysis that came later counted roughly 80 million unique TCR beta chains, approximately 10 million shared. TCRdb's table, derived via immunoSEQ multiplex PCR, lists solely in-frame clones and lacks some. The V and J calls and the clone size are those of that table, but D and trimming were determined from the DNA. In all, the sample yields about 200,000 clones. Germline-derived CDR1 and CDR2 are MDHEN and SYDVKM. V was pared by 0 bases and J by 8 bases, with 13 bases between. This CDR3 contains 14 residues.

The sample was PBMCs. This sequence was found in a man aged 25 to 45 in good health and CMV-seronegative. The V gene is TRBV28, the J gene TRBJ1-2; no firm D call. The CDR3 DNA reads TGTGCCAGCAGTTTATGGGCCGCCTTACAGGGCTACACCTTC. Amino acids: CASSLWAALQGYTF.